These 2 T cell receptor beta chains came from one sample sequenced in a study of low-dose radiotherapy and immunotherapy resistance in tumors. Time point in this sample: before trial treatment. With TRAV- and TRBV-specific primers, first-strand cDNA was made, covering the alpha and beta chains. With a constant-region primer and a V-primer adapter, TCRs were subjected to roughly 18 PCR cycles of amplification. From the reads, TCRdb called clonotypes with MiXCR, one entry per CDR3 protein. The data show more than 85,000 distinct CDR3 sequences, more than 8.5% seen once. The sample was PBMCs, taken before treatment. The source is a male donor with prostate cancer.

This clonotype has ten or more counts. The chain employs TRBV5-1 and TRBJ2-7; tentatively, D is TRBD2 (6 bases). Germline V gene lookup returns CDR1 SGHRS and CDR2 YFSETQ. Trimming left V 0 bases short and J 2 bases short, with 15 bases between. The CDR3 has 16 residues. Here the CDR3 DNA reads TGCGCCAGCAGCTTGGTCCCGACTAGGGGCCCCTACGAGCAGTACTTC. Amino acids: CASSLVPTRGPYEQYF.

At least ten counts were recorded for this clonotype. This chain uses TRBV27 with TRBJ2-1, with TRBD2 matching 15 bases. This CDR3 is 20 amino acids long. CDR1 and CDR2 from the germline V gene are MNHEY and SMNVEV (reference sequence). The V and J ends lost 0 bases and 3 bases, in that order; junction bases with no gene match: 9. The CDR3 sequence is CASSLSGRGTSGRIYNEQFF. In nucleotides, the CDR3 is TGTGCCAGCAGTTTATCTGGCAGGGGGACTAGCGGGAGGATCTACAATGAGCAGTTCTTC.